In this sample, the clone carrying this TCR beta chain turned up a few times. Its antigen is unknown. Germline assignment: CDR1 GTSNPN and CDR2 SVGIG (reference sequence). Trimming pared 3 bases from V and 7 bases from J, leaving 9 bases between. There are 12 residues in the CDR3. The data derive from a study of T cells in localized non-small cell lung cancer. Study results and caveats: The highest T cell clonality was in uninvolved adjacent lung, above tumor. A single tumor region was sequenced, leaving heterogeneity possible. Adjacent lung had a median roughly 58 of the 100 largest tumor clones. Higher blood T cell density went with longer overall survival.

This table comes from immunoSEQ multiplex PCR, and its TCRdb copy is limited to in-frame clones, with some not included. Among 75,000 to 95,000 clones listed, around 80% were seen once. The clonotype was recovered from a man between 40 and 75 years old with stage II squamous cell lung carcinoma. The sequenced sample was PBMCs, obtained before any cancer treatment. The genes are TRBV30 and TRBJ2-2, with D uncertain. The chain's CDR3 is CAWRVGRGELFF. The CDR3 DNA sequence: TGTGCCTGGAGAGTCGGGCGCGGGGAGCTGTTTTTT.